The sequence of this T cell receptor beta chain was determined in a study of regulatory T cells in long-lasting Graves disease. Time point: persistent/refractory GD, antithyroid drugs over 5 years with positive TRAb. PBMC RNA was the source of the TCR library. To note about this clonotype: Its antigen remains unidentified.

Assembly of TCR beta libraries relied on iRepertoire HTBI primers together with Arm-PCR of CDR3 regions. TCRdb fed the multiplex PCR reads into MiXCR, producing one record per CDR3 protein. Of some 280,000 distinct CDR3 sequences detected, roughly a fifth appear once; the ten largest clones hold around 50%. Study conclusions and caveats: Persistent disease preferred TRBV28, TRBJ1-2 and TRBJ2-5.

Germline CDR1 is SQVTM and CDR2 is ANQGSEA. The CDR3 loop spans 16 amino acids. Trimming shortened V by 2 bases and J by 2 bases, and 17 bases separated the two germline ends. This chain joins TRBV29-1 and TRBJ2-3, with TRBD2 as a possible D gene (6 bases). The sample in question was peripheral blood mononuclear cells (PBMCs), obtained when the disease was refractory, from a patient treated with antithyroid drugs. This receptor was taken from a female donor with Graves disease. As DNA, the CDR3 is TGCAGCGTTGAATCGGGTGGGAGGACCTTCACAGATACGCAGTATTTT. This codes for CSVESGGRTFTDTQYF.